These 2 T cell receptor beta chains originate from one sample sequenced in a study of Ad26.COV2.S vaccination and SARS-CoV-2 variants. Measured with immunoSEQ multiplex PCR; TCRdb has only the in-frame clones, and not every one. The sample includes about 680,000 clones, around 90% of them seen just once. Documented treatment: 19 received Ad26.COV2.S at low or high dose, single or two shots; about five received placebo; per-sample allocation not given. Following the first vaccine or placebo injection, samples were taken on day 63. The sequencing used peripheral blood, collected in a trial of Ad26.COV2.S vaccine versus placebo. These receptors were obtained from a person between 18 and 65 years old who received the Ad26.COV2.S COVID-19 vaccine or a placebo.

The chain recombines TRBV5-1 with TRBJ2-5; TRBD1 might be the D (5 bases). Germline V gene lookup returns CDR1 SGHRS and CDR2 YFSETQ. The CDR3 consists of 15 residues. Trimming cost V 1 base and J 2 bases, with 12 bases left between them. CDR3 DNA: TGCGCCAGCAGCTTGATTGTTAGACAGCAAGAGACCCAGTACTTC. Protein product: CASSLIVRQQETQYF. The whole variable domain, filled in from reference TRBV5-1 and TRBJ2-5, reads KAGVTQTPRYLIKTRGQQVTLSCSPISGHRSVSWYQQTPGQGLQFLFEYFSETQRNKGNFPGRFSGRQFSNSRSEMNVSTLELGDSALYLCASSLIVRQQETQYFGPGTRLLVL.

The J gene is TRBJ1-5, the V gene TRBV5-5; D perhaps matches TRBD1 (6 bases). Germline V lookup: CDR1 SGHKS, CDR2 YYEKEE (reference sequence). The V end was cut by 0 bases, the J end by 6 bases, with 10 bases between. The CDR3 consists of 14 residues. CDR3 in DNA: TGTGCCAGCAGCTTGGGGGGGGCTGGTCAGCCCCAGCATTTT. Protein: CASSLGGAGQPQHF.